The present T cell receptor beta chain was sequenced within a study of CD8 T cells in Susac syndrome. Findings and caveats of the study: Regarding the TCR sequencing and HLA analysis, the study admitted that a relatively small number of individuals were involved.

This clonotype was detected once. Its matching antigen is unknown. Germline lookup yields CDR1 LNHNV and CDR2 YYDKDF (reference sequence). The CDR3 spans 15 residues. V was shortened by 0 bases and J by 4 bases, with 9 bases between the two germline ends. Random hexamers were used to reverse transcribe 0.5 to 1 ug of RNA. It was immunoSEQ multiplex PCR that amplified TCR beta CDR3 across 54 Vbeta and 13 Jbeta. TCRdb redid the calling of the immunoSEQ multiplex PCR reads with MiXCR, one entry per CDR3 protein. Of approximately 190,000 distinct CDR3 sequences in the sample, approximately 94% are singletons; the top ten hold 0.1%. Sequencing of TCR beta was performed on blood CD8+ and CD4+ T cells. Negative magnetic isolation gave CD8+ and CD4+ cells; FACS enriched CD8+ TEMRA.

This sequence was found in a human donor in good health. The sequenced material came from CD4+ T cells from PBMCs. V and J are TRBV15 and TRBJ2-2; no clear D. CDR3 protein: CATSRDKGPTGELFF. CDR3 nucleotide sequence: TGTGCCACCAGCAGAGATAAAGGTCCCACCGGGGAGCTGTTTTTT.